This TCR beta chain is drawn from a study of blood T cells in healthy people across ages. Using a J-beta primer mix together with a sample-barcoded 5' primer, a second PCR was run for roughly 6 to 11 cycles. TCRdb ran MiXCR on the 5' RACE reads and lists one entry per CDR3 protein. The sample comprises under 950,000 distinct CDR3 sequences, roughly 20% of which are singletons, and under 25% rests with the top ten. Study-level results: Across the age range, TCR beta diversity per million T cells fell in a roughly linear way.

The germline V gene encodes CDR1 MNHNY and CDR2 SVGAGI (reference sequence). V was pared by 6 bases and J by 5 bases, with 5 bases of the junction left unmatched. The CDR3 extends over 14 amino acids. This clonotype was seen more than once but under ten times. Its specificity is unknown. Sequencing was done on a sample of blood. The rearrangement links TRBV6-6 to TRBJ2-4; 9 bases match TRBD1. This receptor was obtained from a man aged 65 to 79 in good health. CDR3 region: CASSWDRDENIQYF. CDR3 sequence (DNA): TGTGCCAGCAGCTGGGACAGGGATGAAAACATTCAGTACTTC.